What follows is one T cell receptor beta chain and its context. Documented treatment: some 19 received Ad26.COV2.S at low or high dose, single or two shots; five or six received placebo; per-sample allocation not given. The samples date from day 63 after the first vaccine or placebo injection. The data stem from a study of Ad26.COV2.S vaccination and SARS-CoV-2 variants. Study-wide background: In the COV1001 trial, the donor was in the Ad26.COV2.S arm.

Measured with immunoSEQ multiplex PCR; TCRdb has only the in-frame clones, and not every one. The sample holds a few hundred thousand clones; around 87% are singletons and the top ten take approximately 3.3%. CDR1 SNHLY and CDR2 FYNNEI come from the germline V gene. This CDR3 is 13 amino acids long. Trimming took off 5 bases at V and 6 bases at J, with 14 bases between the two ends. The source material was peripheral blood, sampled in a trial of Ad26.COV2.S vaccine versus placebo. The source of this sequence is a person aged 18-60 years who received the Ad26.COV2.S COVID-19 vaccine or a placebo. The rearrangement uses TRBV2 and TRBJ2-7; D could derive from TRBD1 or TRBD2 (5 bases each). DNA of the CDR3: TGTGCCAGCAGTCCGCTGGGGGTATCCGAGCAGTACTTC. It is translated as CASSPLGVSEQYF.